This TCR beta chain was observed in a study of beta chain features in type 1 diabetes. Germline V gene lookup returns CDR1 MNHNY and CDR2 SVGAGI (reference sequence). CDR3 size: 13 residues. The trim removed 8 bases at V and 5 bases at J, leaving 1 base unmatched. Points on this clone: Its antigen is not known.

Expressed TCRB transcripts were sequenced after all isolated RNA was converted to cDNA. The table came from immunoSEQ multiplex PCR; TCRdb's copy has only in-frame clones and leaves some out. Here the sample spans 330,000 or so clones, over 9.5% being singletons. Study results and caveats: Moderate yet significant TCRB CDR3 shortening was seen in Type 1 diabetes patients in all four CD4+ subsets.

Heparinised blood was drawn once per donor, averaging roughly 110 mL. This clonotype was obtained from a woman aged 18-35 years with type 1 diabetes. The chain has TRBV6-6 and TRBJ1-4; 11 nucleotides line up with TRBD1. The sequencing sample was made of naive CD4+ T cells from blood. The CDR3, as DNA: TGTGCCAGCGGGGACAGGGGGAATGAAAAACTGTTTTTT. It translates to CASGDRGNEKLFF.